These 31 T cell receptor beta chains share one sample of origin, sequenced in a study of human T cells and chemical hapten exposure. The time point denotes: pre-sensitization, week 0. Treatment: therapeutic diphenylcyclopropenone sensitization with weekly scalp DPC. TCRdb reprocessed the RACE reads via MiXCR and lists one record per CDR3 protein. The repertoire includes 85,000 to 90,000 distinct CDR3 sequences, about 8.9% of them detected once, and around 3.9% sits in the top ten. The sample was whole blood, taken in connection with sensitization to the hapten diphenylcyclopropenone (DPC). Receptors originate from a woman between 40 and 55 years old with alopecia areata. Some clones in this sample may be carry-over from other donors' samples.

This clonotype occurred a few times. The rearrangement links TRBV12-3 or TRBV12-4 to TRBJ2-7; D is unclear. V gave up 3 bases and J gave up 6 bases, with 6 bases separating them. This CDR3 has 11 amino acids. The CDR3 reads CASSFRSEQYF. The CDR3 coding sequence is TGTGCCAGCAGTTTTCGGTCCGAGCAGTACTTC.

This clonotype was counted many times. The genes are TRBV19 and TRBJ2-1, with D maybe TRBD1 (5 bases). The CDR3 consists of 15 residues. Germline CDR1 is LNHDA and CDR2 is SQIVND (reference sequence). V lost 5 bases and J lost 6, with 17 bases in between. CDR3 nucleotide sequence: TGTGCCAGTAGTTTCAGGGCCGTTGGGGCCAATGAGCAGTTCTTC. This sequence encodes CASSFRAVGANEQFF.

This clonotype was seen many times. The V call is TRBV5-8, the J call TRBJ2-1, with 15 bases matching TRBD2. CDR3 length: 16 residues. Trimming cost V 5 bases and J 8 bases; bases outside gene matches: 8. Germline V lookup: CDR1 SGHTS, CDR2 YDEGEE. CDR3 bases: TGTGCCAGCAGGCCCCGGACTAGCGGGGGGGCGGATGAGCAGTTCTTC. This encodes CASRPRTSGGADEQFF.

The V and J genes are TRBV11-3 and TRBJ2-2; perhaps TRBD1 as D (6 bases). This CDR3 comprises 13 residues. V was shortened by 5 bases and J by 8 bases, with 12 bases between the two germline ends. Germline V gives CDR1 SGHNT, CDR2 YENEEA. DNA for the CDR3: TGTGCCAGCAGCGAGAGGGGGTCAGGGGAGCTGTTTTTT. Translating gives CASSERGSGELFF.

As to this clonotype: One end of the junction does not line up with germline, which may come from a read error. CDR3 nucleotide sequence: TGTGCCAGCAGCTTAAGCCCAGGGGAAGGGAATTCACCCCTCAACTTT. This sequence encodes CASSLSPGEGNSPLNF. V usage is TRBV7-6 and J usage is TRBJ1-6; maybe TRBD1 (6 bases). In germline, CDR1 is SGHVS, CDR2 FNYEAQ. The CDR3 runs to 16 residues. Drawing the rest from reference TRBV7-6 and TRBJ1-6, the complete variable domain is GAGVSQSPRYKVTKRGQDVALRCDPISGHVSLYWYRQALGQGPEFLTYFNYEAQQDKSGLPNDRFSAERPEGSISTLTIQRTEQRDSAMYRCASSLSPGEGNSPLNFGNGTRLTVT.

Ten or more counts support this clonotype. The rearrangement links TRBV12-3 or TRBV12-4 to TRBJ1-1; D is undetermined. V was trimmed by 3 bases and J by 1 base, leaving 6 bases between them. The CDR3 spans 13 residues. The CDR3 DNA reads TGTGCCAGCAGTTTCAGAACGAACACTGAAGCTTTCTTT. Its protein is CASSFRTNTEAFF.

V and J are TRBV5-5 and TRBJ2-5; 10 bases line up with TRBD2. Losses at the gene ends were 0 bases for V and 5 bases for J; bases not matched to a gene: 4. The CDR3 has 15 residues. Germline V gene sequence: CDR1 SGHKS, CDR2 YYEKEE (reference sequence). CDR3 region: CASSLEAGGPETQYF. The CDR3 nucleotides are TGTGCCAGCAGCTTGGAAGCGGGGGGGCCCGAGACCCAGTACTTC.

This clonotype was recorded many times. The J gene is TRBJ1-5, the V gene TRBV12-3 or TRBV12-4; tentatively, D is TRBD1 (5 bases). This CDR3 contains 14 residues. With 5 bases removed from V and 0 bases from J, the gap between germline ends came to 8 bases. The CDR3 bases are TGTGCCAGCAGTCGACAGAATAGCAATCAGCCCCAGCATTTT. It specifies CASSRQNSNQPQHF.

The CDR3 loop reads CASSQEGGRGLANTGELFF. The CDR3 DNA sequence: TGTGCCAGCAGCCAAGAAGGAGGCAGGGGGCTAGCGAACACCGGGGAGCTGTTTTTT. The rearrangement links TRBV4-2 to TRBJ2-2; 8 bases agree with TRBD1. This CDR3 is built from 19 residues. The germline V gene has CDR1 LGHNA and CDR2 YNFKEQ. V lost 0 bases to trimming and J lost 0 bases; unmatched junction nucleotides: 9.

Ten or more counts support this clonotype. This chain joins TRBV4-1 and TRBJ2-3; no clear D. CDR1 is MGHRA and CDR2 is YSYEKL in the germline V gene. Trimming left V 5 bases short and J 1 base short, with 13 bases between. This CDR3 is built from 15 residues. The DNA of the CDR3 is TGCGCCAGCAGCTCCTCCTTGGCACGCACAGATACGCAGTATTTT. This translates into CASSSSLARTDTQYF.

The chain couples TRBV5-1 to TRBJ1-2, with 7 positions matching TRBD1. V gave up 1 base and J gave up 7 bases; unmatched junction bases: 7. Germline-derived CDR1 and CDR2 are SGHRS and YFSETQ. The CDR3 runs 14 residues. CDR3 in DNA: TGCGCCAGCAGCTTGTCGGGAGGGGGCTCTGGCTACACCTTC. Amino acid sequence: CASSLSGGGSGYTF.

This clonotype was seen many times. The J gene is TRBJ2-2, the V gene TRBV11-2; 14 nucleotides agree with TRBD2. V trimming: 4 bases; J trimming: 9 bases; junction bases outside the gene matches: 7. CDR3 length equals 16 residues. CDR1 and CDR2 from the germline V gene are SGHAT and FQNNGV. The CDR3 nucleotides are TGTGCCAGCAGCTCCGGACTAGCGGGGGGACGGAGGGAGCTGTTTTTT. Translated: CASSSGLAGGRRELFF.

In this sample, this clonotype turned up many times. This chain uses TRBV29-1 with TRBJ1-2; 9 positions match TRBD1. The ends lost 4 bases at V and 2 bases at J; junction bases unmatched: 5. Germline V lookup: CDR1 SQVTM, CDR2 ANQGSEA. The CDR3 is 14 residues long. The CDR3 DNA sequence: TGCAGCGTTGCCAGGACAGGGGTCAACTATGGCTACACCTTC. This translates into CSVARTGVNYGYTF.

This clonotype was counted many times. The chain recombines TRBV4-3 with TRBJ2-1; 8 nucleotides line up with TRBD2. CDR3 length: 16 residues. Germline loops: CDR1 LGHNA, CDR2 YSLEER. The trim removed 0 bases at V and 7 bases at J, leaving 8 bases unmatched. CDR3 coding DNA: TGCGCCAGCAGCCAAGAGCCCAGCGGGGGCTCAAATGAGCAGTTCTTC. Translating gives CASSQEPSGGSNEQFF.

This clonotype showed up many times. V gene TRBV29-1 combines with J gene TRBJ2-7; D is ambiguous. V shed 6 bases and J shed 6 bases, with 15 bases lying between them. Germline CDR1 is SQVTM and CDR2 is ANQGSEA. The CDR3 consists of 12 residues. In nucleotides, the CDR3 is TGCAGCGTCGCCCCGCCTCCGGGCGAGCAGTACTTC. This encodes CSVAPPPGEQYF.

The chain uses TRBV7-2 and TRBJ2-7; 8 bases align to TRBD2. The CDR3 contains 15 residues. The junction had 7 bases not matched to a gene; V was cut back by 4 bases and J by 2 bases. CDR1 and CDR2 from the germline V gene are SGHTA and FQGNSA. CDR3 nucleotide sequence: TGTGCCAGCAGCTCGGATTGGCGGGGGGCCTACGAGCAGTACTTC. It encodes CASSSDWRGAYEQYF.

This clonotype showed up just a few times. The J gene is TRBJ2-2, the V gene TRBV12-3 or TRBV12-4; 11 positions match TRBD1. The CDR3 has 14 amino acids. V was pared by 7 bases and J by 7 bases, with 5 bases of the junction left unmatched. The CDR3 sequence is CASNLGQGVGELFF. CDR3 nucleotide sequence: TGTGCCAGCAACCTGGGACAGGGGGTCGGGGAGCTGTTTTTT.

The chain joins TRBV30 to TRBJ2-1; D is unclear. V lost 2 bases to trimming and J lost 0 bases, with 8 bases between them. This CDR3 region has 14 residues. Per the germline V gene, CDR1 is GTSNPN and CDR2 is SVGIG (reference sequence). The CDR3 nucleotides read TGTGCCTGGAGTTTTGGCAGCTCCTACAATGAGCAGTTCTTC. Translating it yields CAWSFGSSYNEQFF.

In this sample, this clonotype turned up a few times. V gene TRBV19 combines with J gene TRBJ1-1; a weak D match, TRBD1 (6 bases). The CDR3 runs 15 residues. Per the germline V gene, CDR1 is LNHDA and CDR2 is SQIVND (reference sequence). V was pared by 2 bases and J by 0 bases, with 10 bases between. The CDR3 loop is CASSIMGQMNTEAFF. As DNA, the CDR3 is TGTGCCAGTAGTATAATGGGACAAATGAACACTGAAGCTTTCTTT. Together with reference TRBV19 and TRBJ1-1, the CDR3 gives the full variable domain: DGGITQSPKYLFRKEGQNVTLSCEQNLNHDAMYWYRQDPGQGLRLIYYSQIVNDFQKGDIAEGYSVSREKKESFPLTVTSAQKNPTAFYLCASSIMGQMNTEAFFGQGTRLTVV.

This clonotype occurred many times. This chain joins TRBV6-5 and TRBJ1-2; D possibly corresponds to TRBD1 (6 bases). V lost 5 bases and J lost 4, with 17 bases in between. CDR1 and CDR2 (germline): MNHEY, SVGAGI. This CDR3 contains 15 residues. In DNA form, the CDR3 reads TGTGCCAGCAGTCCGACAGGCCCCAAAACCTATGGCTACACCTTC. Protein: CASSPTGPKTYGYTF.

This clonotype has ten or more counts. This sequence joins TRBV6-5 and TRBJ2-7, with D possibly TRBD2 on 5 matching bases. The ends were cut back, 0 bases at V and 2 bases at J, with 11 bases in the middle. There are 15 residues in the CDR3. From germline, CDR1 is MNHEY and CDR2 SVGAGI. The CDR3, as DNA: TGTGCCAGCAGTTACTCGTCAGGAGCGGCCTACGAGCAGTACTTC. Its translation is CASSYSSGAAYEQYF.

In this sample, this clonotype turned up a few times. This chain connects TRBV2 to TRBJ1-1, with 10 bases identical to TRBD1. CDR1 is SNHLY, CDR2 FYNNEI, per germline. The CDR3 spans 17 residues. V lost 6 bases and J lost 0; bases outside the gene matches: 10. The CDR3 spells CASRQTGTGALNTEAFF. The CDR3 nucleotides are TGTGCCAGCAGACAGACCGGGACAGGGGCTTTGAACACTGAAGCTTTCTTT.

This clonotype was detected many times. The chain carries TRBV9 and TRBJ1-4; perhaps TRBD1 as D (5 bases). Germline V gene sequence: CDR1 SGDLS, CDR2 YYNGEE. This CDR3 has 13 residues. V was trimmed by 6 bases and J by 5 bases, leaving 11 bases between them. CDR3 nucleotide sequence: TGTGCCAGCAATCGCGGGGGGAATGAAAAACTGTTTTTT. Amino acids: CASNRGGNEKLFF.

There are many counts of this clonotype. V gene TRBV5-1 combines with J gene TRBJ1-1; D unresolved. Germline values: CDR1 SGHRS, CDR2 YFSETQ. The germline V and J ends were trimmed by 0 bases and 5 bases, with 8 bases remaining between them. The CDR3 contains 13 residues. The CDR3 protein is CASSLAGATEAFF. The CDR3 DNA reads as TGCGCCAGCAGCTTGGCCGGAGCAACTGAAGCTTTCTTT.

Note on this clonotype: A much larger clone sits a single nucleotide away, making a read error possible. This chain joins TRBV18 and TRBJ1-5, with unresolved D. CDR3 size: 13 residues. Trimming took 3 bases from V and 7 from J, leaving 10 bases between them. CDR1 and CDR2 (germline): KGHSH, LQKENI. The CDR3 coding sequence is TGTGCCAGCTCACCTACGGTGGGGCAGCCCCAGCATTTT. It yields the protein CASSPTVGQPQHF.

The genes are TRBV6-6 and TRBJ2-7, with 7 bases matching TRBD1. In germline, CDR1 is MNHNY, CDR2 SVGAGI (reference sequence). The J segment lost 3 bases and the V segment lost 0 bases, leaving 11 bases of the junction unmatched. The length of the CDR3 is 17 residues. This chain's CDR3 is CASSYSPQGLILYEQYF. The CDR3 region has the DNA TGTGCCAGCAGTTACTCACCACAGGGGTTGATACTCTACGAGCAGTACTTC.

Only a few counts were recorded for this clonotype. The V gene is TRBV29-1, the J gene TRBJ2-5, with 11 positions matching TRBD2. The germline V gene encodes CDR1 SQVTM and CDR2 ANQGSEA. CDR3 length equals 14 residues. V was pared by 4 bases and J by 2 bases, with 3 bases of the junction left unmatched. CDR3 DNA: TGCAGCGTTGCTAGCGGGGGGCCTCAAGAGACCCAGTACTTC. It specifies CSVASGGPQETQYF.

The chain combines TRBV4-1 with TRBJ1-1; D is possibly TRBD1 (6 bases). Germline V gene lookup returns CDR1 MGHRA and CDR2 YSYEKL. The germline V and J ends were trimmed by 3 bases and 5 bases, with 10 bases remaining between them. This CDR3 region has 13 residues. CDR3 coding DNA: TGCGCCAGCAGCCAGGGGGGGCGTACTGAAGCTTTCTTT. Translated: CASSQGGRTEAFF.

This clonotype was seen a few times. This rearrangement joins TRBV7-9 to TRBJ2-7, with D perhaps TRBD2 (5 bases). CDR1 is SEHNR and CDR2 is FQNEAQ in the germline V gene (reference sequence). Trimming took off 6 bases at V and 6 bases at J, with 18 bases between the two ends. The CDR3 is 14 amino acids. This CDR3 reads CASRANGLTREQYF. CDR3 bases: TGTGCCAGCAGAGCTAACGGACTCACCCGCGAGCAGTACTTC. The variable domain in full, with the rest retrieved from reference TRBV7-9 and TRBJ2-7, is DTGVSQNPRHKITKRGQNVTFRCDPISEHNRLYWYRQTLGQGPEFLTYFQNEAQLEKSRLLSDRFSAERPKGSFSTLEIQRTEQGDSAMYLCASRANGLTREQYFGPGTRLTVT.

The chain recombines TRBV23-1 with TRBJ1-6; tentatively, D is TRBD1 (6 bases). TRBV23-1 is filed as an ORF, its function uncertain. Trimming pared 3 bases from V and 9 bases from J, leaving 18 bases between. The CDR3 length is 16 residues. The CDR3 region is CASSQWGQPRGSPLHF. The DNA for the CDR3 is TGCGCCAGCAGTCAGTGGGGACAACCGAGGGGTTCACCCCTCCACTTT.

In the case of this clonotype: A read error may explain this, as a much larger clone is one base away. V gene TRBV7-2 combines with J gene TRBJ1-6; TRBD1 aligns across 8 bases. The CDR3 loop spans 18 amino acids. CDR1 SGHTA and CDR2 FQGNSA come from the germline V gene. The CDR3 here is CACSLVGQGAGNNSPLHF. For the CDR3, the DNA is TGTGCCTGCAGCTTAGTTGGGCAGGGGGCGGGAAATAATTCACCCCTCCACTTT.